This TCR beta chain was recovered during a study of blood T cell repertoires in COVID-19. Study-wide background: Nucleic acid was either cDNA or gDNA, and it came from T cells, B-cell-depleted T cells, or PBMCs.

Profiling relied on immunoSEQ multiplex PCR, and the TCRdb table lists in-frame clones only, not all of them. The sample lists 61,000 or so clones, about 86% occurring once. Trimming took 6 bases from V and 5 from J; bases not matched to a gene: 13. The CDR3 length is 15 residues. In germline, CDR1 is SNHLY, CDR2 FYNNEI. This sequence was found in a woman older than 75 with active COVID-19. Sequencing was performed on peripheral blood. The chain carries TRBV2 and TRBJ2-7; the match to TRBD2 covers 7 bases. The CDR3 region has the DNA TGTGCCAGCAGGCGTTTAGCGGGCCGAAGGGACGAGCAGTACTTC. Amino acid sequence: CASRRLAGRRDEQYF.